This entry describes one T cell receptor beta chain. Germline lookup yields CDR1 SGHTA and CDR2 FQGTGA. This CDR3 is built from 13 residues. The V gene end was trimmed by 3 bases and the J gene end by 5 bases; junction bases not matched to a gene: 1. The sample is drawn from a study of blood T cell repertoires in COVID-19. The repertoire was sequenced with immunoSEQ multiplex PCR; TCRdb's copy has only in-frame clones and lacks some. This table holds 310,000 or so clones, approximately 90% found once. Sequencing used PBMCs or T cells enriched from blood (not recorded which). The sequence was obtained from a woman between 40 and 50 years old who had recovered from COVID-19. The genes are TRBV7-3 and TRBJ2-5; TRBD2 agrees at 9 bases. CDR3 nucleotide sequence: TGTGCCAGCAGCTTTGCGGGAGGGGAGACCCAGTACTTC. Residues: CASSFAGGETQYF.